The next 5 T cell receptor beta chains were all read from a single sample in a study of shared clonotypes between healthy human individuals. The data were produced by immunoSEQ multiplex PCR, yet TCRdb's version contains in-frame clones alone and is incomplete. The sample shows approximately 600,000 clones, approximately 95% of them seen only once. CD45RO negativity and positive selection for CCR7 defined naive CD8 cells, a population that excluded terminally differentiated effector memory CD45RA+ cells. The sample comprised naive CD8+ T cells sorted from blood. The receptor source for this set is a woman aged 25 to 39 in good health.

As DNA, the CDR3 is TGCGCCAGCAGCTTTACAGCGGGCAGGCGGACTGAGCAGTTCTTC. The encoded protein is CASSFTAGRRTEQFF. The V and J genes are TRBV5-1 and TRBJ2-1; a possible D gene is TRBD2 (6 bases). Trimming pared 2 bases from V and 9 bases from J, leaving 18 bases between. The germline V gene has CDR1 SGHRS and CDR2 YFSETQ. The CDR3 has 15 amino acids.

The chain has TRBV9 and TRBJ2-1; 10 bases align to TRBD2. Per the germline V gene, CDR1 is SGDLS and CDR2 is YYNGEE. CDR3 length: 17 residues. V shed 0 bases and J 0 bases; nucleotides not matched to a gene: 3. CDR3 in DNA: TGTGCCAGCAGCGTAGGCCCTAGCGGGAGCTCCTACAATGAGCAGTTCTTC. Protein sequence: CASSVGPSGSSYNEQFF.

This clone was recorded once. The DNA of the CDR3 is TGTGCCAGCAGTTTATCTCGGCAGATCAATCAGCCCCAGCATTTT. Protein sequence: CASSLSRQINQPQHF. The V gene is TRBV27, the J gene TRBJ1-5; D gene unclear. The CDR3 extends over 15 amino acids. V was cut by 0 bases and J by 3 bases, with 9 bases left in between. Germline-derived CDR1 and CDR2 are MNHEY and SMNVEV (reference sequence).

Written as DNA, the CDR3 is TGTGCCAGCAGTCCCCGCGGGAAGGGCACTGAAGCTTTCTTT. It codes for CASSPRGKGTEAFF. The V call is TRBV28, the J call TRBJ1-1; D ambiguous. Germline V gene data show CDR1 as MDHEN and CDR2 as SYDVKM. CDR3 length equals 14 residues. Trimming cost V 5 bases and J 4 bases, with 14 bases left between them.

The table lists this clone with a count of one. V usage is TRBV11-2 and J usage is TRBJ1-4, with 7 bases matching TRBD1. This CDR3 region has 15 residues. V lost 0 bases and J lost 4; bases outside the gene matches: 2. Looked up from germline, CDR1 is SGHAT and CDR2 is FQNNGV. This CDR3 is CASSLEGGLNEKLFF. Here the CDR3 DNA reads TGTGCCAGCAGCTTAGAAGGGGGCCTTAATGAAAAACTGTTTTTT.